This TCR beta chain appears in the sequencing data of a study of T cell responses to AZD1222 COVID-19 vaccine. TCRdb keeps only in-frame clones here, not all; method: immunoSEQ multiplex PCR. Here the sample spans approximately 150,000 clones, 90% to 95% being singletons. Per the germline V gene, CDR1 is MNHEY and CDR2 is SVGAGI. The CDR3 totals 11 residues. Trimming shortened V by 7 bases and J by 8 bases, and 9 bases separated the two germline ends. Study results and caveats: Donors, mostly white British, included more females; clonal diversity was possibly underestimated. The study sampled repertoires only after the peak T cell response. Baseline antibody screening turned up just 6 or 7 seropositive AZD1222 recipients. The CD4 TCRs associated with vaccination extended across spike and predominated at 160-218 and 743-854.

With respect to this clone: Its antigen remains unknown.

The rearrangement joins TRBV6-5 to TRBJ2-1; D tentatively reads TRBD1 or TRBD2 (5 bases each). This receptor was identified in an adult who had recovered from COVID-19. Specimen: peripheral blood, collected after recovery from COVID-19. CDR3 sequence (DNA): TGTGCCAGCAATAGGGGACATGAGCAGTTCTTC. It encodes CASNRGHEQFF.